Following are 9 T cell receptor beta chains from one sample sequenced in a study of memory CD4+ T cells and cytomegalovirus serostatus. Profiled with immunoSEQ multiplex PCR; TCRdb holds only in-frame clones, not every one. Here the sample spans around 25,000 clones, 75% to 80% being singletons. The sort gate was single viable CD3+CD4+CD8-CD45RO+ cells for memory CD4+ T cells. What was sequenced was memory CD4+ T cells from blood. Source of these receptors: an adult in good health and CMV-seronegative.

V gene TRBV7-3 combines with J gene TRBJ2-7; D ambiguous. V was clipped by 5 bases and J by 1 base, with 15 bases between them. The V gene's germline CDR1 is SGHTA and CDR2 FQGTGA. The CDR3 is 15 amino acids. In nucleotides, the CDR3 is TGTGCCAGCAGCGAAGGCCCAGGAATTTCCTACGAGCAGTACTTC. Translating it yields CASSEGPGISYEQYF.

This sequence joins TRBV29-1 and TRBJ2-1; D is undetermined. V lost 4 bases to trimming and J lost 6 bases, with 13 bases between them. In germline, CDR1 is SQVTM, CDR2 ANQGSEA. The CDR3 has 13 residues. In nucleotides, the CDR3 is TGCAGCGTTGGAGGTAGCTTTAGCAATGAGCAGTTCTTC. Protein sequence: CSVGGSFSNEQFF.

The V call is TRBV7-9, the J call TRBJ2-2, with TRBD2 identical over 7 bases. V gave up 4 bases and J gave up 3 bases; unmatched junction bases: 5. This CDR3 region has 15 residues. From germline, CDR1 is SEHNR and CDR2 FQNEAQ (reference sequence). The CDR3 region has the DNA TGTGCCAGCAGCTCTAAGGGAGGGTACACCGGGGAGCTGTTTTTT. Translated: CASSSKGGYTGELFF.

The chain is built from TRBV13 and TRBJ1-2, with 10 bases lining up with TRBD1. The CDR3 spans 18 residues. Trimming cost V 5 bases and J 5 bases; bases outside gene matches: 17. CDR1 PRHDT and CDR2 FYEKMQ come from the germline V gene (reference sequence). In DNA form, the CDR3 reads TGTGCCAGCAGCCTCGACAGGGGGCGCGCCGTGGACCATTATGGCTACACCTTC. It yields the protein CASSLDRGRAVDHYGYTF. The full variable domain, completed using reference TRBV13 and TRBJ1-2, is AAGVIQSPRHLIKEKRETATLKCYPIPRHDTVYWYQQGPGQDPQFLISFYEKMQSDKGSIPDRFSAQQFSDYHSELNMSSLELGDSALYFCASSLDRGRAVDHYGYTFGSGTRLTVV.

This chain uses TRBV19 with TRBJ2-2; maybe TRBD2 (7 bases). This CDR3 is built from 14 residues. Germline lookup yields CDR1 LNHDA and CDR2 SQIVND (reference sequence). Trimming pared 7 bases from V and 7 bases from J, leaving 16 bases between. The CDR3 is CASKRGGEDGELFF. CDR3 bases: TGTGCCAGTAAGAGGGGGGGAGAGGACGGGGAGCTGTTTTTT.

This rearrangement joins TRBV6-5 to TRBJ1-2, with 8 bases fitting TRBD1. This CDR3 has 15 residues. The V and J ends lost 6 bases and 0 bases, in that order; junction bases with no gene match: 6. Germline CDR1 and CDR2: MNHEY and SVGAGI. CDR3 DNA sequence: TGTGCCAGCAGAGGACAGGGTGCAGCTAACTATGGCTACACCTTC. It yields the protein CASRGQGAANYGYTF.

The V gene is TRBV6-6, the J gene TRBJ1-1; D may be TRBD1 (6 bases). Between the trimmed V and J ends, which lost 6 bases and 3 bases, there was a span of 11 bases. The CDR3 loop spans 13 amino acids. Germline CDR1 and CDR2: MNHNY and SVGAGI (reference sequence). The CDR3 bases are TGTGCCAGCAGCCTCAGGGGTGACACTGAAGCTTTCTTT. Translating it yields CASSLRGDTEAFF.

The J gene is TRBJ1-4, the V gene TRBV4-3; D possibly corresponds to TRBD1 (5 bases). This CDR3 spans 15 amino acids. The V end was cut by 1 base, the J end by 8 bases, with 14 bases between. Germline-derived CDR1 and CDR2 are LGHNA and YSLEER. The CDR3 nucleotides are TGCGCCAGCAGCCAAGGGTGGCAGGGCCGAGAAAAACTGTTTTTT. The encoded protein is CASSQGWQGREKLFF.

The chain has TRBV11-1 and TRBJ2-1; D could derive from TRBD1 or TRBD2 (5 bases each). Germline V lookup: CDR1 SGHAT, CDR2 FQDESV (reference sequence). This CDR3 is 17 amino acids long. V was cut by 2 bases and J by 8 bases, with 22 bases left in between. CDR3 coding DNA: TGTGCCAGCAGCTTAAGGCGGCCCCGGGACGCCCGGGATGAGCAGTTCTTC. Translating gives CASSLRRPRDARDEQFF.